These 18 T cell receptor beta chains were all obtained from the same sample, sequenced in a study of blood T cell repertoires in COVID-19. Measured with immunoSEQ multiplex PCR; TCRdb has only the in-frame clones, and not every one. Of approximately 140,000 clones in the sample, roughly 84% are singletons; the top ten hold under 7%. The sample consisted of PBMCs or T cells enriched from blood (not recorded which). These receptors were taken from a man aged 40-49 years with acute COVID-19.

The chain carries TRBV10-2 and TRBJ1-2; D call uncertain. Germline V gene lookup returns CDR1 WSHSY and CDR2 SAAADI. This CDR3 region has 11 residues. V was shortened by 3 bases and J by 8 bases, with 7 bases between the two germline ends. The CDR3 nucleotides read TGCGCCAGCAGTGATGGAGACGGCTACACCTTC. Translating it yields CASSDGDGYTF.

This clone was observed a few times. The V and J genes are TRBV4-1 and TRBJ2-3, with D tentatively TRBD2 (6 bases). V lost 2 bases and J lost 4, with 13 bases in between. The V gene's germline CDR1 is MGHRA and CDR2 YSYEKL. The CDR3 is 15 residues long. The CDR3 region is CASSQIGSLADTQYF. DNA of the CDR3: TGCGCCAGCAGCCAAATCGGGAGTCTGGCAGATACGCAGTATTTT.

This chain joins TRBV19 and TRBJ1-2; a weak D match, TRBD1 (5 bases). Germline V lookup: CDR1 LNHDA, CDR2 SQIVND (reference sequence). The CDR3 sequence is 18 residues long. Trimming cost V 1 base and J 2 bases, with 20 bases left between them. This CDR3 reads CASSIGVDVAGPNYGYTF. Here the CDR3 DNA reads TGTGCCAGTAGTATAGGTGTGGATGTGGCAGGGCCCAACTATGGCTACACCTTC.

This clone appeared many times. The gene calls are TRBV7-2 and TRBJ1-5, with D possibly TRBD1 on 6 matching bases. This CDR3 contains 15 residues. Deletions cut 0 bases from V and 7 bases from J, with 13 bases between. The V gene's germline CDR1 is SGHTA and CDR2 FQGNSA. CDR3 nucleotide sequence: TGTGCCAGCAGCTTAGCAGGGGGTGTCGGACAGCCCCAGCATTTT. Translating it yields CASSLAGGVGQPQHF. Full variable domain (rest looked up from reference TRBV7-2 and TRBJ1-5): GAGVSQSPSNKVTEKGKDVELRCDPISGHTALYWYRQSLGQGLEFLIYFQGNSAPDKSGLPSDRFSAERTGGSVSTLTIQRTQQEDSAVYLCASSLAGGVGQPQHFGDGTRLSIL.

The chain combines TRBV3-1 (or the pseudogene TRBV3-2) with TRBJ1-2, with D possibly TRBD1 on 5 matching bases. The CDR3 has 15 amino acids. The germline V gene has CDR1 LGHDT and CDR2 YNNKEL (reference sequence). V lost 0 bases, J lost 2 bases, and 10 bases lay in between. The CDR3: CASSQDDRVNYGYTF. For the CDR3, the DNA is TGTGCCAGCAGCCAAGATGACAGAGTAAACTATGGCTACACCTTC.

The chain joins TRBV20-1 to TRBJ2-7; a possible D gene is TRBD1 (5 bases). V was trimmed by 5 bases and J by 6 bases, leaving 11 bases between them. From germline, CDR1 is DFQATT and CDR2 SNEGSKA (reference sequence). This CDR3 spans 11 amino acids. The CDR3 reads CSAPRVVEQYF. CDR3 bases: TGCAGTGCTCCCAGGGTAGTCGAGCAGTACTTC.

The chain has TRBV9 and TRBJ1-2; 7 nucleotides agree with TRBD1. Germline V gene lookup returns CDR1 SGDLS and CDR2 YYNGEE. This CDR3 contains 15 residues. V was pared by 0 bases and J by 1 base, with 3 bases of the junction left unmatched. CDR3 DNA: TGTGCCAGCAGCGTAGCTACAGGGGTTAACTATGGCTACACCTTC. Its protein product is CASSVATGVNYGYTF.

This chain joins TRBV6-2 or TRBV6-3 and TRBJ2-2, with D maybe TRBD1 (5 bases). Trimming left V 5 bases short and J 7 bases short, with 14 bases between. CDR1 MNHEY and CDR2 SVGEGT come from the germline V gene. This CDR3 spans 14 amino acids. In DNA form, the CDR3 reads TGTGCCAGCAGTGGCGACAGAGTATACGGGGAGCTGTTTTTT. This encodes CASSGDRVYGELFF.

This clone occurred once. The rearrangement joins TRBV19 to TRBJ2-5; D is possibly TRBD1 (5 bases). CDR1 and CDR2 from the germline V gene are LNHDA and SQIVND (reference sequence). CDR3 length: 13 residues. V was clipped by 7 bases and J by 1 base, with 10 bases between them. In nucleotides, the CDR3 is TGTGCCAGTAAAGAGGACACCCAAGAGACCCAGTACTTC. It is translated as CASKEDTQETQYF.

In DNA form, the CDR3 reads TGTGCCAGCAGTCTGACAGGGGGTCAGCCCCAGCATTTT. Its protein is CASSLTGGQPQHF. V usage is TRBV12-3 or TRBV12-4 and J usage is TRBJ1-5, with TRBD1 matching over 9 bases. The CDR3 sequence is 13 residues long. With V trimmed by 5 bases and J by 6 bases, 2 bases remained unmatched.

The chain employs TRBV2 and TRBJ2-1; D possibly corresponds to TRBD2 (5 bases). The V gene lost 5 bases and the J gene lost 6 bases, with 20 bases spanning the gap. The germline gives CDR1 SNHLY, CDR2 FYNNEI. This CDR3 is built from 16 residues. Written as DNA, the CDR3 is TGTGCCAGCAGTCGGGGAGCCTCCACTTGGGGCAATGAGCAGTTCTTC. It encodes CASSRGASTWGNEQFF. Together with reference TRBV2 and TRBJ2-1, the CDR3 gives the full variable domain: EPEVTQTPSHQVTQMGQEVILRCVPISNHLYFYWYRQILGQKVEFLVSFYNNEISEKSEIFDDQFSVERPDGSNFTLKIRSTKLEDSAMYFCASSRGASTWGNEQFFGPGTRLTVL.

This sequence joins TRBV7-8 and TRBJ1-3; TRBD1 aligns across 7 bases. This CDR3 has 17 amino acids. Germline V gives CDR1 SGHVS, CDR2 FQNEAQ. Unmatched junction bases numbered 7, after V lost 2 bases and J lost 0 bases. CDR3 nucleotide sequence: TGTGCCAGCAGCTTATTTGACAGGGCAACCTCTGGAAACACCATATATTTT. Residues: CASSLFDRATSGNTIYF.

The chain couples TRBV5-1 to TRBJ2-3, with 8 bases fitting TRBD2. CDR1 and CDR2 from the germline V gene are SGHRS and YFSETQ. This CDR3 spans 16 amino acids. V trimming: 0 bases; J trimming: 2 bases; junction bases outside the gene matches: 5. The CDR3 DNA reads TGCGCCAGCAGCTTGGGTACTAGCGGCAACACAGATACGCAGTATTTT. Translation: CASSLGTSGNTDTQYF.

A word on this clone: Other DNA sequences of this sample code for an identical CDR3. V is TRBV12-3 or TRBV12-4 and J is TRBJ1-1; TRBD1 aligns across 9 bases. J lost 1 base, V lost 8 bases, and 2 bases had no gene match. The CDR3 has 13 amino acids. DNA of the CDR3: TGTGCCAGCCGGGGACAGGGGAACACTGAAGCTTTCTTT. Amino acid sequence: CASRGQGNTEAFF.

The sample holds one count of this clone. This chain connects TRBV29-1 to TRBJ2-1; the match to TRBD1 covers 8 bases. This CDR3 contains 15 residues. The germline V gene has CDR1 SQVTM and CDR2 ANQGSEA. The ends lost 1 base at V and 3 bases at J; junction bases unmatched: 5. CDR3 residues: CSVEGPGTGYNEQFF. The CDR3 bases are TGCAGCGTTGAAGGCCCCGGGACAGGCTACAATGAGCAGTTCTTC.

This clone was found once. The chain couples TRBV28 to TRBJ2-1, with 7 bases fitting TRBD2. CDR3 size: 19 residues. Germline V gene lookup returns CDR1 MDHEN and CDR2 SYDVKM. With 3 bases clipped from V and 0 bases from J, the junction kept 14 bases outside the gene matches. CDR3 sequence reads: CASSFRTTRGGSSYNEQFF. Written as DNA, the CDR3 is TGTGCCAGCAGTTTCCGAACTACGCGGGGAGGGAGCTCCTACAATGAGCAGTTCTTC.

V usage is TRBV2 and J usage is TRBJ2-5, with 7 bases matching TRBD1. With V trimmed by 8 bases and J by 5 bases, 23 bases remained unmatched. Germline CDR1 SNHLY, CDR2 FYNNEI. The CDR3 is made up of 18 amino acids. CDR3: CASPSQKKRDSIVETQYF. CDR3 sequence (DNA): TGTGCCAGCCCCAGCCAAAAAAAACGGGACAGTATCGTCGAGACCCAGTACTTC. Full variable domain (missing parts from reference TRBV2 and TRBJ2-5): EPEVTQTPSHQVTQMGQEVILRCVPISNHLYFYWYRQILGQKVEFLVSFYNNEISEKSEIFDDQFSVERPDGSNFTLKIRSTKLEDSAMYFCASPSQKKRDSIVETQYFGPGTRLLVL.

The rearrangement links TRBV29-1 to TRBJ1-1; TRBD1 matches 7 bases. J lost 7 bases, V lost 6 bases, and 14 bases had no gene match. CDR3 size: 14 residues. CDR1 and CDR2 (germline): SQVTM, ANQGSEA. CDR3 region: CSVGGGSLALEAFF. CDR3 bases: TGCAGCGTAGGGGGCGGCTCCTTGGCCCTTGAAGCTTTCTTT.